Described below is a single TCR beta chain sequence and its context. Its specificity is unknown. The protocol was immunoSEQ multiplex PCR, while the TCRdb copy is restricted to in-frame clones and leaves out a portion. The sample consists of 40,000 to 45,000 clones, more than 75% of them appearing once. This specimen belongs to a study of PD-L1 blockade in urothelial cancer. Study at large: Timepoints chosen for blood analysis were 3 weeks (second dose) and 6 weeks after treatment start. Median T cell yield from blood was 120,000 to 150,000.

Trimming pared 3 bases from V and 3 bases from J, leaving 9 bases between. Germline V gives CDR1 SGHAT, CDR2 FQNNGV. This CDR3 region has 13 residues. Indicated time point: peripheral blood 6 weeks after treatment start. Study-wide points: Below-median blood TCR clonality before treatment forecast better survival. Patients with durable benefit had greater blood expansion of tumor-associated TCR clones 3 weeks into treatment.

The V call is TRBV11-2, the J call TRBJ2-7; no firm D call. Sequenced material: PBMCs, taken around atezolizumab (anti-PD-L1) treatment. This clonotype originated in a man between 65 and 85 years old with urothelial cancer. The CDR3 reads CASSFVQFYEQYF. Here the CDR3 DNA reads TGTGCCAGCAGCTTCGTCCAGTTCTACGAGCAGTACTTC.